Listed here are 18 T cell receptor beta chains from one sample, sequenced in a study of neurological immune-mediated disorders. TCRdb re-called the 5' RACE reads with MiXCR, one entry per CDR3 protein. Counted here are tens of thousands of distinct CDR3 sequences, less than 25% occurring once; the ten biggest clones make up 4.6%. The time point: technical triplicate 2. Sequencing was done on a sample of PBMCs. The receptor source for this set is a man in his 60s with HTLV-1-associated myelopathy (HAM/TSP).

This clonotype was observed a single time. The chain joins TRBV29-1 to TRBJ1-2; 7 nucleotides align to TRBD1. The CDR3 is made up of 13 amino acids. Looked up from germline, CDR1 is SQVTM and CDR2 is ANQGSEA. V gave up 3 bases and J gave up 3 bases; unmatched junction bases: 4. CDR3 coding DNA: TGCAGCGTTGATGACAGGGAGGACTATGGCTACACCTTC. This encodes CSVDDREDYGYTF.

Many counts were recorded for this clonotype. The chain is built from TRBV6-5 and TRBJ2-3, with TRBD1 as a possible D gene (5 bases). V lost 7 bases and J lost 8, with 19 bases in between. Germline-derived CDR1 and CDR2 are MNHEY and SVGAGI. The CDR3 sequence is 14 residues long. The CDR3 here is CASTPIAGQTTQYF. The DNA for the CDR3 is TGTGCCAGCACCCCCATAGCAGGGCAAACTACGCAGTATTTT.

The chain carries TRBV5-1 and TRBJ2-5, with a tentative D call TRBD1 (6 bases). This CDR3 contains 13 residues. Germline CDR1 reads SGHRS; CDR2 reads YFSETQ. V lost 4 bases and J lost 0, with 7 bases in between. The CDR3 loop reads CASSRDNQETQYF. In nucleotides, the CDR3 is TGCGCCAGCAGCAGGGACAACCAAGAGACCCAGTACTTC. Full variable domain (remainder filled in from reference TRBV5-1 and TRBJ2-5): KAGVTQTPRYLIKTRGQQVTLSCSPISGHRSVSWYQQTPGQGLQFLFEYFSETQRNKGNFPGRFSGRQFSNSRSEMNVSTLELGDSALYLCASSRDNQETQYFGPGTRLLVL.

J is TRBJ2-5 and V is TRBV5-1; weak D call: TRBD1 (7 bases). The CDR3 is 17 amino acids. V lost 4 bases, J lost 2 bases, and 21 bases lay in between. Germline values: CDR1 SGHRS, CDR2 YFSETQ. The CDR3 here is CASSTGVTGDRQETQYF. CDR3 coding DNA: TGCGCCAGCAGCACGGGGGTTACAGGGGATCGTCAAGAGACCCAGTACTTC.

V is TRBV11-3 and J is TRBJ1-2; 7 bases match TRBD1. CDR1 and CDR2 (germline): SGHNT, YENEEA. The CDR3 loop spans 13 amino acids. V was clipped by 5 bases and J by 14 bases; unmatched bases: 14. The CDR3 DNA follows: TGTGCCAGCAGCCCAATCCCGGGACAGTCGTTAACCTTC. Protein product: CASSPIPGQSLTF.

This clonotype was observed a few times. The chain links TRBV3-1 to TRBJ1-1, with TRBD1 as a possible D gene (5 bases). V lost 1 base and J 12 bases, leaving 15 bases between the germline ends. This CDR3 is built from 13 residues. CDR1 is LGHDT and CDR2 is YNNKEL in the germline V gene (reference sequence). CDR3: CASSQGRGVRSFF. The DNA of the CDR3 is TGTGCCAGCAGCCAAGGGCGGGGGGTTAGGTCTTTCTTT. Filled out from reference TRBV3-1 and TRBJ1-1, the complete variable domain reads DTAVSQTPKYLVTQMGNDKSIKCEQNLGHDTMYWYKQDSKKFLKIMFSYNNKELIINETVPNRFSPKSPDKAHLNLHINSLELGDSAVYFCASSQGRGVRSFFGQGTRLTVV.

The chain joins TRBV20-1 to TRBJ2-1; TRBD2 is a possible D gene (6 bases). CDR3 length: 11 amino acids. Germline CDR1 and CDR2: DFQATT and SNEGSKA (reference sequence). Between the trimmed V and J ends, which lost 3 bases and 8 bases, there was a span of 8 bases. This CDR3 is CSASGSYEQFF. The CDR3 coding sequence is TGCAGTGCTAGCGGGAGTTATGAGCAGTTCTTC.

The V and J genes are TRBV14 and TRBJ1-4; possible D gene TRBD1, 5 bases. Germline loops: CDR1 SGHDN, CDR2 FVKESK. Trimming removed 0 bases from V and 5 bases from J, with 13 bases in between. CDR3 length: 16 residues. The CDR3 nucleotides read TGTGCCAGCAGCCAAGATGTCGGGACCGTGAATGAAAAACTGTTTTTT. Translation: CASSQDVGTVNEKLFF.

This clonotype was seen repeatedly, ten times or more. This sequence joins TRBV20-1 and TRBJ1-1, with D unclear. Germline CDR1 DFQATT, CDR2 SNEGSKA (reference sequence). The CDR3 runs 13 residues. Trimming took 6 bases from V and 1 from J, leaving 12 bases between them. The DNA for the CDR3 is TGCAGTGCGAGCCAAGGCAAGAACACTGAAGCTTTCTTT. It codes for CSASQGKNTEAFF.

This clonotype was recorded at least ten times. This chain connects TRBV12-3 or TRBV12-4 to TRBJ1-3; D remains ambiguous. V dropped 3 bases and J dropped 0 bases, with 6 bases sitting between them. CDR3 length: 14 amino acids. CDR3: CASSFEISGNTIYF. In DNA form, the CDR3 reads TGTGCCAGCAGTTTTGAAATCTCTGGAAACACCATATATTTT.

This clonotype was seen ten or more times. The V and J genes are TRBV2 and TRBJ2-1, with TRBD2 matching 9 bases. The CDR3 extends over 13 amino acids. V was clipped by 8 bases and J by 10 bases; unmatched bases: 9. The V gene's germline CDR1 is SNHLY and CDR2 FYNNEI. CDR3 bases: TGTGCCAGCGGACTAGCGCCACTGGGGGAGCAGTTCTTC. Protein product: CASGLAPLGEQFF.

The chain employs TRBV4-1 and TRBJ2-7; D remains ambiguous. CDR3 length: 16 residues. V was pared by 0 bases and J by 4 bases, with 16 bases between. CDR1 MGHRA and CDR2 YSYEKL come from the germline V gene. CDR3 amino acids: CASSQDYVSYGYEQYF. In DNA, the CDR3 is TGCGCCAGCAGCCAAGATTACGTTTCGTACGGGTACGAGCAGTACTTC.

This clonotype has at least ten counts. CDR3 sequence: CASSSTGTSGGNEQFF. CDR3 DNA: TGCGCCAGCAGCTCGACGGGGACTAGCGGGGGGAATGAGCAGTTCTTC. This chain links TRBV5-1 with TRBJ2-1; 15 bases are shared with TRBD2. The CDR3 covers 16 residues. V was pared by 3 bases and J by 7 bases, with 5 bases of the junction left unmatched. Germline V gene data show CDR1 as SGHRS and CDR2 as YFSETQ.

This clonotype was seen ten or more times. V is TRBV20-1 and J is TRBJ2-7; 9 bases match TRBD2. The CDR3 totals 14 residues. CDR1 is DFQATT, CDR2 SNEGSKA, per germline (reference sequence). Trimming took 5 bases from V and 5 from J; bases not matched to a gene: 10. CDR3 loop: CSADPTSGGDEQYF. The CDR3 DNA is TGCAGTGCTGACCCGACTAGCGGAGGGGACGAGCAGTACTTC.

The chain uses TRBV12-3 or TRBV12-4 and TRBJ1-4; no firm D call. This CDR3 has 15 residues. V was trimmed by 3 bases and J by 0 bases, leaving 8 bases between them. The CDR3 loop reads CASSFTGTTNEKLFF. The CDR3 nucleotides read TGTGCCAGCAGTTTTACCGGGACAACTAATGAAAAACTGTTTTTT.

The gene calls are TRBV4-2 and TRBJ2-5; 10 nucleotides line up with TRBD2. With V trimmed by 0 bases and J by 5 bases, 9 bases remained unmatched. The CDR3 has 17 amino acids. Germline CDR1 LGHNA, CDR2 YNFKEQ. The CDR3 spells CASSQDPTSGNVETQYF. The CDR3 bases are TGTGCCAGCAGCCAAGATCCCACTAGCGGGAATGTGGAGACCCAGTACTTC.

Ten or more counts support this clonotype. J is TRBJ2-7 and V is TRBV7-2; TRBD2 matches at 15 bases. Germline assignment: CDR1 SGHTA and CDR2 FQGNSA. This CDR3 spans 17 amino acids. J gave up 1 base and V 4 bases, and 5 bases lay outside the gene matches. The CDR3 coding sequence is TGTGCCAGCAGCTCTGGACTAGCGGGAGGGCCTTCCTACGAGCAGTACTTC. This gives the protein CASSSGLAGGPSYEQYF.

This clonotype is judged medium-sized. The J gene is TRBJ2-1, the V gene TRBV10-3, with 14 bases identical to TRBD2. This CDR3 spans 16 amino acids. Germline V gene sequence: CDR1 ENHRY, CDR2 SYGVKD. V was clipped by 11 bases and J by 5 bases; unmatched bases: 11. DNA for the CDR3: TGTGCCTCCCAACCGACTAGCGGGAGGGGCAACAATGAGCAGTTCTTC. This encodes CASQPTSGRGNNEQFF.